Listed below are T cell receptor beta chains from one sample, sequenced in a study of blood T cells in healthy people across ages. TCRdb independently ran MiXCR on the 5' RACE reads; one entry per CDR3 protein. Of around 870,000 distinct CDR3 sequences in the sample, around 30% were seen once. The sample was blood. The receptors were sampled from a woman of 80 years or more in good health. Both conserved end residues are part of each CDR3. The D gene is left open where the match is weak. Size tells how often a clone was seen (once, few, many) or the class of an expanded clone, and some rows leave it out.

abundance	j_gene	d_gene	v_gene	CDR3aa	CDR3nt
.	TRBJ2-7	TRBD1	TRBV11-2	CASSSRDRDRGGEQYF	TGTGCCAGCAGCTCCCGGGATAGGGACAGGGGCGGAGAGCAGTACTTC
many	TRBJ2-6	.	TRBV25-1	CASTSVDGTGANVLTF	TGTGCCAGCACTTCCGTAGACGGCACTGGGGCCAACGTCCTGACTTTC
once	TRBJ2-5	TRBD1	TRBV13	CASSPETGVGETQYF	TGTGCCAGCAGCCCCGAGACAGGGGTTGGGGAGACCCAGTACTTC
many	TRBJ2-1	.	TRBV6-2/TRBV6-3	CASRRQGNYNEQFF	TGTGCCAGCAGGAGGCAGGGGAACTACAATGAGCAGTTCTTC
.	TRBJ2-1	TRBD2	TRBV5-1	CVSSWGGTGVNEQFF	TGCGTCAGCAGCTGGGGGGGGACTGGGGTCAATGAGCAGTTCTTC
many	TRBJ2-5	TRBD1	TRBV7-2	CASSKDRGETQYF	TGTGCCAGCAGCAAGGACAGGGGGGAGACCCAGTACTTC
few	TRBJ2-2	.	TRBV7-6	CASSPVAVYTGELFF	TGTGCCAGCAGCCCGGTGGCGGTTTACACCGGGGAGCTGTTTTTT
.	TRBJ2-1	.	TRBV6-2/TRBV6-3	CASSYPLSGPEQNEQFF	TGTGCCAGCAGTTACCCACTCAGCGGGCCAGAACAAAATGAGCAGTTCTTC
many	TRBJ2-5	.	TRBV20-1	CSARATDSKETQYF	TGCAGTGCTAGAGCCACCGACAGTAAAGAGACCCAGTACTTC
many	TRBJ2-3	.	TRBV14	CASSAGKPQYF	TGTGCCAGCAGCGCGGGAAAGCCGCAGTATTTT
few	TRBJ2-2	TRBD1	TRBV2	CASMRDGTARPGELFF	TGTGCCAGCATGAGAGACGGGACAGCTCGTCCCGGGGAGCTGTTTTTT
.	TRBJ2-1	TRBD2	TRBV20-1	CSARIRGGRGSYNEQFF	TGCAGTGCTAGAATCCGGGGGGGCCGAGGGTCCTACAATGAGCAGTTCTTC
many	TRBJ2-3	TRBD2	TRBV4-2	CASSQELAGGSDTQYF	TGTGCCAGCAGCCAAGAACTAGCGGGGGGCAGTGATACGCAGTATTTT
.	TRBJ1-5	.	TRBV7-2	CASSSNGLGYYQPQHF	TGTGCCAGCAGCTCAAACGGTTTGGGATATTATCAGCCCCAGCATTTT
many	TRBJ1-2	TRBD1	TRBV20-1	CSARDRGQDNYGYTF	TGCAGTGCTAGAGATCGGGGACAGGATAACTATGGCTACACCTTC
.	TRBJ1-1	.	TRBV27	CASSLSIFAGEAEAFF	TGTGCCAGCAGTTTATCGATTTTTGCAGGGGAAGCTGAAGCTTTCTTT